The T cell receptor beta chain under discussion was sequenced for a study of identical twins. General study results and limits: Rather than following the same donors, the conclusions depended on cross-sectional statistical analysis.

TCRdb called the 5' RACE reads again in MiXCR, with one record for every CDR3 protein. The sample shows approximately 220,000 distinct CDR3 sequences, approximately 7.3% of them seen only once. The germline V gene has CDR1 SGHTA and CDR2 FQGNSA. Trimming stripped 5 bases from V and 0 bases from J, with 16 bases between. There are 17 residues in the CDR3. This clonotype came up many times. As yet, its antigen is unknown. The data also belong to a second study, concerning yellow fever vaccine responses in identical twins.

The sequence came from a woman between 18 and 29 years old in good health. The specimen was CD8+ T cells sorted from blood. The chain has TRBV7-2 and TRBJ2-2, with D uncertain. In DNA form, the CDR3 reads TGTGCCAGCAGCGTTACGGACCATTTTGCGAACACCGGGGAGCTGTTTTTT. It translates to CASSVTDHFANTGELFF.